The subject of this entry is one TCR beta chain. This specimen belongs to a study of blood T cell repertoires in COVID-19. Study details: There were acute and convalescent COVID-19 samples, and they came from the United States, Italy and Spain.

Some clones are missing from TCRdb's copy, which holds only in-frame ones; the method was immunoSEQ multiplex PCR. The sample has about 120,000 clones, about 89% seen once. The CDR3 has 15 residues. The germline V gene has CDR1 KGHDR and CDR2 SFDVKD. The V and J ends lost 1 base and 4 bases respectively, with 13 bases between them. In Seattle, patients joined the study during active infection and were tracked longitudinally. The TCR originated in a man between 60 and 70 years old with COVID-19, enrolled during active disease. V usage is TRBV24-1 and J usage is TRBJ2-7; D perhaps matches TRBD2 (6 bases). What was sequenced was peripheral blood. Here the CDR3 reads CATSDFVGGTYEQYF. The CDR3 bases are TGTGCCACCAGTGATTTTGTCGGTGGGACTTACGAGCAGTACTTC.